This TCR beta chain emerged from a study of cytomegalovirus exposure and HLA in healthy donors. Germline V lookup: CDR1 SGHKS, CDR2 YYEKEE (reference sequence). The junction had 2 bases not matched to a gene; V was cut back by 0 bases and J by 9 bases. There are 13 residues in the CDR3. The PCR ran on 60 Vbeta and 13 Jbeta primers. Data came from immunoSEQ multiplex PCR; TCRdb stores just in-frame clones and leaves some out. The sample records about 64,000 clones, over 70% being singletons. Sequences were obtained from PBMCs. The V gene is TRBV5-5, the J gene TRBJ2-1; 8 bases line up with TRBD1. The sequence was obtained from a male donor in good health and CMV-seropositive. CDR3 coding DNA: TGTGCCAGCAGCTTGGAACAGGGGGGTGAGCAGTTCTTC. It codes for CASSLEQGGEQFF.